The 8 T cell receptor beta chains below all came from one sample that was sequenced in a study of identical twins. TCRdb called the 5' RACE reads again in MiXCR, with one record for every CDR3 protein. The sample has a few hundred thousand distinct CDR3 sequences, around 15% seen once. The same sample was also studied in work on yellow fever vaccine responses in identical twins.

What was sequenced was CD4+ T cells sorted from blood. The receptors stem from a woman aged 18 to 35 in good health.

This chain links TRBV20-1 with TRBJ1-5; D not resolved. The CDR3 extends over 13 amino acids. Germline V gives CDR1 DFQATT, CDR2 SNEGSKA (reference sequence). V was cut by 6 bases and J by 4 bases, with 13 bases left in between. The CDR3 DNA follows: TGCAGTGCGGCTCGGTCGGGGAATCAGCCCCAGCATTTT. Amino acids: CSAARSGNQPQHF.

The chain employs TRBV6-1 and TRBJ2-3; maybe TRBD1 (6 bases). The CDR3 covers 17 residues. CDR1 and CDR2 from the germline V gene are MNHNS and SASEGT. The V and J ends lost 5 bases and 3 bases respectively, with 21 bases between them. CDR3 residues: CASSLQSGTTLTDTQYF. CDR3 bases: TGTGCCAGCAGTCTTCAATCCGGGACAACCCTTACAGATACGCAGTATTTT.

The chain uses TRBV5-5 and TRBJ2-3; TRBD1 is a possible D gene (6 bases). This CDR3 region has 17 residues. Deletions cut 2 bases from V and 1 base from J, with 17 bases between. Germline V gene data show CDR1 as SGHKS and CDR2 as YYEKEE (reference sequence). Here the CDR3 reads CASSLSWARQGTDTQYF. The DNA of the CDR3 is TGTGCCAGCAGCTTATCATGGGCGAGACAGGGCACAGATACGCAGTATTTT. The full variable domain, its missing parts supplied by reference TRBV5-5 and TRBJ2-3, is DAGVTQSPTHLIKTRGQQVTLRCSPISGHKSVSWYQQVLGQGPQFIFQYYEKEERGRGNFPDRFSARQFPNYSSELNVNALLLGDSALYLCASSLSWARQGTDTQYFGPGTRLTVL.

This clonotype showed up many times. The chain joins TRBV24-1 to TRBJ2-1; 13 bases align to TRBD2. Per germline, CDR1 KGHDR and CDR2 SFDVKD. The junction had 10 bases not matched to a gene; V was cut back by 3 bases and J by 9 bases. The CDR3 runs to 17 residues. CDR3 in DNA: TGTGCCACCAGTGATAATATACTAGCGGGAGGGCCCTCTGAGCAGTTCTTC. Amino acids: CATSDNILAGGPSEQFF.

The rearrangement uses TRBV29-1 and TRBJ2-4; D perhaps matches TRBD2 (5 bases). The CDR3 runs to 12 residues. Germline V gene sequence: CDR1 SQVTM, CDR2 ANQGSEA. The V and J ends lost 4 bases and 8 bases respectively, with 12 bases between them. The CDR3 here is CSVAHLGDIQYF. The CDR3 DNA follows: TGCAGCGTTGCGCACCTCGGGGACATTCAGTACTTC.

The chain has TRBV19 and TRBJ2-5; no clear D gene. Trimming removed 3 bases from V and 0 bases from J, with 8 bases in between. In germline, CDR1 is LNHDA, CDR2 SQIVND (reference sequence). The CDR3 loop spans 14 amino acids. In DNA, the CDR3 is TGTGCCAGTAGTATGTTTGGGAACCAAGAGACCCAGTACTTC. This gives the protein CASSMFGNQETQYF.

This clonotype was counted only a few times. The chain is built from TRBV7-9 and TRBJ2-3; TRBD2 aligns across 9 bases. Per the germline V gene, CDR1 is SEHNR and CDR2 is FQNEAQ (reference sequence). The V segment lost 8 bases and the J segment 2 bases; nucleotides outside the gene matches: 8. The CDR3 is 15 amino acids. The CDR3 sequence: CASGSGTSTTDTQYF. The CDR3 coding sequence is TGTGCCAGCGGGTCCGGGACTAGCACCACAGATACGCAGTATTTT.

V gene TRBV20-1 combines with J gene TRBJ2-7; D tentatively fits TRBD1 or TRBD2 (5 bases each). Germline CDR1 DFQATT, CDR2 SNEGSKA (reference sequence). There are 14 residues in the CDR3. V was shortened by 6 bases and J by 0 bases, with 15 bases between the two germline ends. In DNA form, the CDR3 reads TGCAGTGCCACCGGGGCAGGGAGCTCCTACGAGCAGTACTTC. This translates into CSATGAGSSYEQYF.